This T cell receptor (beta chain) is drawn from a study of cytomegalovirus exposure and HLA in healthy donors. The PCR made use of 60 Vbeta and 13 Jbeta primers. Some clones are missing from TCRdb's copy, which holds only in-frame ones; the method was immunoSEQ multiplex PCR. There are about 160,000 clones in the sample; approximately 76% occur only once, and around 2.1% lies in the top ten. Germline CDR1 reads SNHLY; CDR2 reads FYNNEI. The CDR3 has 12 amino acids. Sequencing was performed on PBMCs. The TCR originated in a female donor in good health and CMV-seronegative. The V call is TRBV2, the J call TRBJ2-5, with 8 nucleotides matching TRBD2. Judging by the DNA end, TRBJ2-7 fits better; the J call may be wrong. The CDR3 nucleotides are TGTGCCAGCGGGACTAGTACCTACGAGCAGTACTTC. This sequence encodes CASGTSTYEQYF.